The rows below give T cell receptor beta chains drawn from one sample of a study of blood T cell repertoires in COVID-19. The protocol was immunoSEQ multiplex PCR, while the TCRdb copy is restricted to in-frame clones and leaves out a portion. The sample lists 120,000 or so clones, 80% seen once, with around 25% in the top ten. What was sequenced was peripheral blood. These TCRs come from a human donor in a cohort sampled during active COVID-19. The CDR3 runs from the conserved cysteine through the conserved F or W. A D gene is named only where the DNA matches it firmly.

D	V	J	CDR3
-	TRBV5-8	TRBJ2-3	CASRSFTDTQYF
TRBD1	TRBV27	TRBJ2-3	CASALQGSVPTDTQYF
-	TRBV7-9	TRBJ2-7	CASSHKGSGKYSYEQYF
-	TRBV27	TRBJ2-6	CASQTAGANVLTF
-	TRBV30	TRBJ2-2	CAWSVQGSDTGELFF
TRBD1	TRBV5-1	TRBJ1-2	CASSQGQQGAPAGYTF
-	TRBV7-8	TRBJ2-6	CASSLGGSVSSGANVLTF
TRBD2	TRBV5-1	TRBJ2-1	CASSNLAGGDNEQFF
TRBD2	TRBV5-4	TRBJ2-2	CASSPGPSGNTGELFF
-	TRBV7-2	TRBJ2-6	CASSFYGANVLTF
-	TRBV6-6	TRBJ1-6	CASSYSQGNSPLHF
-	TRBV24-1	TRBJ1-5	CATSDLAEQPQHF
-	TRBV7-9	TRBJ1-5	CASSPFGGNQPQHF
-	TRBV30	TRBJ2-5	CASGSGMETQYF
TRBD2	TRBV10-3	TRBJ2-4	CAISESTGGDIQYF
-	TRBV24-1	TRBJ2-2	CATSDVRQVATGELFF
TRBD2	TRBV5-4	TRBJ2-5	CASSLDGGLAGWYQETQYF
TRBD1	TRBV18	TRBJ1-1	CASSPPSRGRDTEAFF
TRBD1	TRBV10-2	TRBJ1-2	CASRGTGANYGYTF
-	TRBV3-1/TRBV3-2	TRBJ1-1	CASSQANRWGLNTEAFF
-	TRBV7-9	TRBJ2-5	CASSLGITRETQYF
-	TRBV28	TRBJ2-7	CASSLIPTGAYEQYF
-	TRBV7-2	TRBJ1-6	CASSPGQSGSPLHF
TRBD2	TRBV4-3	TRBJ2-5	CASSPGTSEQTQYF
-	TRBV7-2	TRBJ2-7	CASSPGAYEQYF
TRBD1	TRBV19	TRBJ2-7	CASSIERGQVSRQYF
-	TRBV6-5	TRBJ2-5	CASSRQTGEETQYF
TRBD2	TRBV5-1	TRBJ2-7	CASSSLTSGGSNGYEQYF
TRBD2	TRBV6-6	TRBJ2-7	CASGSGTTYEQYF
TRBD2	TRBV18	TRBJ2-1	CASSPAGTSDEQFF
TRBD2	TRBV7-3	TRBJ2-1	CASSSSGSFGEQFF
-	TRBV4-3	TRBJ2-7	CASSQGAYHTYEQYF
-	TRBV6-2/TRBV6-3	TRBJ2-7	CASSRSGEPGEQYF
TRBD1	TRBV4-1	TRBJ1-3	CASSPSTGMLVGNTIYF
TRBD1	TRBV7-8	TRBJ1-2	CASSFPGGRGGYTF
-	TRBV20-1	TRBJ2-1	CSASDDEQFF
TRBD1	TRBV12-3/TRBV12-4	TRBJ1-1	CASSSYRGTEAFF
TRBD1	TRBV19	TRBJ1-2	CASVKGAGGPYGYTF
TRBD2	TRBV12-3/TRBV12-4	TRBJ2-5	CASSLSGGEAQYF
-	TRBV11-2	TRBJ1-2	CASSLDSNYGYTF
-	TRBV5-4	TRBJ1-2	CASTIPGGNGYTF
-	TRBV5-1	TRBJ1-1	CASSLKGVNTEAFF
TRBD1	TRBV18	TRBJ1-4	CASSSDRGVLEKLFF
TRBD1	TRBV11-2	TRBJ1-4	CASSSLTGKSTNEKLFF